This T cell receptor beta chain was observed in a study of tissue T cells after allogeneic stem cell transplantation. Regarding the study as a whole: Blood and spleen captured only part of the tissue TCR repertoire. Few T cell clones were shared across patients, but motif clusters showed tissue-specific shared signatures. Within patients, tissue anatomy strongly shaped TCR repertoire composition.

TCRbeta CDR3 was sequenced at survey depth with template counts. Profiling relied on immunoSEQ multiplex PCR, and the TCRdb table lists in-frame clones only, not all of them. The sample holds about 50,000 clones, less than 75% seen once. Comment on this clone: Its specificity is unknown. All gene names here are mouse names.

Material for sequencing was sorted cells pooled from one or two spleens. This clonotype was sampled from a pool of C57BL/6 mice in good health.

The CDR3 sequence: CASSQEGTEAEQFF. The covered CDR3 bases are TGTGCCAGCAGCCAAGAGGGGACTGAGGCTGAGCAGTTC. The V and J genes are TRBV2 and TRBJ2-1, with 7 bases fitting TRBD2. The CDR3 goes on 1 residue after the read ends, and that part is filled in from the germline J gene. CDR3 length equals 14 residues. CDR1 and CDR2 from the germline V gene are LGHNA and YSYQKL. V shed 0 bases, J shed 7 bases, and the junction held 3 bases outside the gene matches.